This entry lists 15 T cell receptor beta chains sequenced from one sample in a study of cytomegalovirus exposure and HLA in healthy donors. Primers for the PCR totalled 60 Vbeta and 13 Jbeta. TCRdb keeps only in-frame clones here, not all; method: immunoSEQ multiplex PCR. The sample yields more than 110,000 clones, 70% to 75% seen once. What was sequenced was PBMCs. Receptor source: a human donor in good health.

CDR3 coding DNA: TGTGCCATCAGTGAGCCCCAGACTAGCGGGGGCCGAGATACGCAGTATTTT. Amino acids: CAISEPQTSGGRDTQYF. V is TRBV10-3 and J is TRBJ2-3; 12 bases are shared with TRBD2. The CDR3 is made up of 17 amino acids. Germline loops: CDR1 ENHRY, CDR2 SYGVKD. Trimming took 2 bases from V and 5 from J; bases not matched to a gene: 8.

This rearrangement joins TRBV9 to TRBJ2-2, with 7 bases aligning to TRBD2. V was pared by 7 bases and J by 5 bases, with 2 bases of the junction left unmatched. Germline-derived CDR1 and CDR2 are SGDLS and YYNGEE. The CDR3 sequence is 12 residues long. The CDR3 DNA is TGTGCCAGCCGGCGGGGGACCGGGGAGCTGTTTTTT. Its translation: CASRRGTGELFF.

The V and J genes are TRBV5-1 and TRBJ1-2; possible D gene TRBD1, 5 bases. Germline V gene sequence: CDR1 SGHRS, CDR2 YFSETQ. V lost 3 bases, J lost 5 bases, and 14 bases lay in between. The CDR3 loop spans 14 amino acids. Here the CDR3 reads CASSSPGFVYGYTF. The CDR3 DNA sequence: TGCGCCAGCAGCTCCCCAGGGTTTGTATATGGCTACACCTTC.

The chain uses TRBV5-1 and TRBJ1-1; possible D gene TRBD1, 6 bases. Trimming took 1 base from V and 7 from J, leaving 14 bases between them. The germline V gene has CDR1 SGHRS and CDR2 YFSETQ. This CDR3 is 14 amino acids long. This CDR3 reads CASSLNRDHFEAFF. For the CDR3, the DNA is TGCGCCAGCAGCTTGAACAGGGACCACTTTGAAGCTTTCTTT.

The chain has TRBV13 and TRBJ1-1; D might be TRBD1 (5 bases). The CDR3 contains 15 residues. V shed 1 base and J shed 1 base, with 10 bases lying between them. Germline V gene sequence: CDR1 PRHDT, CDR2 FYEKMQ (reference sequence). CDR3 in DNA: TGTGCCAGCAGCTTAGTGGCAGGGCAGAACACTGAAGCTTTCTTT. It specifies CASSLVAGQNTEAFF.

This chain uses TRBV19 with TRBJ2-3; 9 bases line up with TRBD1. The CDR3 spans 14 residues. J was trimmed by 6 bases and V by 4 bases; bases with no gene match: 5. The germline V gene encodes CDR1 LNHDA and CDR2 SQIVND (reference sequence). The CDR3 loop is CASSTGQGMDTQYF. The CDR3 DNA reads TGTGCCAGTAGTACGGGACAGGGAATGGATACGCAGTATTTT.

The chain has TRBV5-1 and TRBJ2-7; tentative D call: TRBD2 (6 bases). Trimming removed 0 bases from V and 5 bases from J, with 12 bases in between. CDR1 is SGHRS, CDR2 YFSETQ, per germline. CDR3 length equals 14 residues. This chain's CDR3 is CASSLARTIDEQYF. CDR3 nucleotides: TGCGCCAGCAGCTTGGCGAGGACTATCGACGAGCAGTACTTC.

The chain joins TRBV28 to TRBJ1-1; no clear D gene. There are 14 residues in the CDR3. Trimming removed 4 bases from V and 3 bases from J, with 12 bases in between. From germline, CDR1 is MDHEN and CDR2 SYDVKM. CDR3 in DNA: TGTGCCAGCAGTTCTCCGTGGGGAGACACTGAAGCTTTCTTT. This codes for CASSSPWGDTEAFF.

The V and J genes are TRBV7-9 and TRBJ2-2, with 12 bases identical to TRBD2. The CDR3 length is 17 residues. CDR1 and CDR2 (germline): SEHNR, FQNEAQ (reference sequence). V shed 4 bases, J shed 0 bases, and the junction held 3 bases outside the gene matches. The CDR3 DNA reads as TGTGCCAGCAGCTCAAGGACTAGCGGGACGAACACCGGGGAGCTGTTTTTT. It encodes CASSSRTSGTNTGELFF.

The chain combines TRBV10-2 with TRBJ1-2; tentatively, D is TRBD1 (6 bases). Trimming removed 6 bases from V and 6 bases from J, with 23 bases in between. The CDR3 covers 16 residues. Per germline, CDR1 WSHSY and CDR2 SAAADI. CDR3 bases: TGCGCCAGCAGGGGGGTAAATCTGACAGGAGTCAATGGCTACACCTTC. Translation: CASRGVNLTGVNGYTF.

The rearrangement links TRBV5-1 to TRBJ1-5; D unresolved. Germline V CDR1 and CDR2: SGHRS, YFSETQ. CDR3 size: 14 residues. V gave up 0 bases and J gave up 8 bases, with 12 bases separating them. CDR3 loop: CASSLEPGIKPQHF. CDR3 sequence (DNA): TGCGCCAGCAGCTTGGAACCCGGTATTAAGCCCCAGCATTTT.

The chain joins TRBV27 to TRBJ2-7, with D hard to call. CDR1 is MNHEY and CDR2 is SMNVEV in the germline V gene (reference sequence). The CDR3 is 14 residues long. V lost 3 bases and J 0 bases, leaving 9 bases between the germline ends. Here the CDR3 DNA reads TGTGCCAGCAGTTTGGGCGCGAGCTCCTACGAGCAGTACTTC. Residues: CASSLGASSYEQYF.

The rearrangement uses TRBV6-5 and TRBJ1-3, with D possibly being TRBD1 (5 bases). This CDR3 comprises 16 residues. V gave up 0 bases and J gave up 2 bases, with 11 bases separating them. Germline assignment: CDR1 MNHEY and CDR2 SVGAGI. The CDR3 here is CASSYSDSTTGNTIYF. Written as DNA, the CDR3 is TGTGCCAGCAGTTACTCAGACAGTACCACTGGAAACACCATATATTTT.

This clone was found a few times. V gene TRBV4-1 combines with J gene TRBJ1-5; possible D gene TRBD1, 5 bases. The CDR3 is 14 residues long. Germline CDR1 reads MGHRA; CDR2 reads YSYEKL. V dropped 2 bases and J dropped 5 bases, with 10 bases sitting between them. The CDR3 spells CASSQQGGYQPQHF. CDR3 sequence (DNA): TGCGCCAGCAGCCAACAGGGTGGGTATCAGCCCCAGCATTTT.

The chain has TRBV5-4 and TRBJ2-3; D call uncertain. The CDR3 has 13 residues. Trimming shortened V by 0 bases and J by 3 bases, and 5 bases separated the two germline ends. The germline gives CDR1 SGHNT, CDR2 YYREEE (reference sequence). The CDR3 loop is CASSLVQTDTQYF. The DNA of the CDR3 is TGTGCCAGCAGCTTGGTCCAGACAGATACGCAGTATTTT.